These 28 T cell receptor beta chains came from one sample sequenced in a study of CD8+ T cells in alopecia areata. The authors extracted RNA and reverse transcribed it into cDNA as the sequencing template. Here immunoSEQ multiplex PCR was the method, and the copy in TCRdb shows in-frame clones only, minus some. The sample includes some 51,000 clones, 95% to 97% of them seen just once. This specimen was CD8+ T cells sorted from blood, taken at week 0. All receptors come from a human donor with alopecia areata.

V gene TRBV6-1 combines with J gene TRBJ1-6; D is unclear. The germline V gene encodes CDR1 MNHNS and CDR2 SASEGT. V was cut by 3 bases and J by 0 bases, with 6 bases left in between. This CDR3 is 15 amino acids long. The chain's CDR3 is CASSEGSSYNSPLHF. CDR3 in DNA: TGTGCCAGCAGTGAGGGGAGCTCCTATAATTCACCCCTCCACTTT.

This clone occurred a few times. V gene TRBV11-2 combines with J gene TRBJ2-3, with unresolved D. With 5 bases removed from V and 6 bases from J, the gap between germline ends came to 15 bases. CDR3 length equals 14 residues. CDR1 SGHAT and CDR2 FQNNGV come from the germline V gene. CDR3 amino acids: CASSQVGSRDTQYF. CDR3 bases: TGTGCCAGCAGCCAAGTAGGTAGTAGGGATACGCAGTATTTT.

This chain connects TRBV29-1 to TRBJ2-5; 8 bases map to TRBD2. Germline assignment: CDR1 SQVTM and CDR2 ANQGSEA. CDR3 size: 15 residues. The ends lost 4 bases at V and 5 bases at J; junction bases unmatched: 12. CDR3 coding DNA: TGCAGCGTTGTTTACGTCGGGGGGGCCGAGGAGACCCAGTACTTC. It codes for CSVVYVGGAEETQYF.

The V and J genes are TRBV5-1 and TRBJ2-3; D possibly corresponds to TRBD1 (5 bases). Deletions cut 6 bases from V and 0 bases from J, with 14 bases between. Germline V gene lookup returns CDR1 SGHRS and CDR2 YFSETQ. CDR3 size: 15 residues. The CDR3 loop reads CASTVMTVSTDTQYF. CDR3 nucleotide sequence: TGCGCCAGCACCGTAATGACAGTGAGCACAGATACGCAGTATTTT.

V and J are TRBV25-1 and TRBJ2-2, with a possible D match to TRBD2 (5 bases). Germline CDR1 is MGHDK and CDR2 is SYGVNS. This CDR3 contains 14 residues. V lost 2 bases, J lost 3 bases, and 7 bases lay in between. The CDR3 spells CASSELADTGELFF. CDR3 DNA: TGTGCCAGCAGTGAACTAGCCGACACCGGGGAGCTGTTTTTT.

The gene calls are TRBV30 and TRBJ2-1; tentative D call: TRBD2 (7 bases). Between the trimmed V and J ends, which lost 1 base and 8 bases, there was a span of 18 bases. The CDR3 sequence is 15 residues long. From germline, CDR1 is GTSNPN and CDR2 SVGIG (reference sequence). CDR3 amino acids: CAWSGGWGGRDEQFF. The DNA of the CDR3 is TGTGCCTGGAGTGGCGGATGGGGGGGGCGGGATGAGCAGTTCTTC.

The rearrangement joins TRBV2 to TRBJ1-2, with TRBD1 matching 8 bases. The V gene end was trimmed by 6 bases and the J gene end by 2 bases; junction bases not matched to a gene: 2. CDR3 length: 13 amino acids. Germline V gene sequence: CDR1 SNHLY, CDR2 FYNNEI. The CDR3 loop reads CASSRGRNYGYTF. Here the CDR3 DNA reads TGTGCCAGCAGCAGGGGGCGAAACTATGGCTACACCTTC.

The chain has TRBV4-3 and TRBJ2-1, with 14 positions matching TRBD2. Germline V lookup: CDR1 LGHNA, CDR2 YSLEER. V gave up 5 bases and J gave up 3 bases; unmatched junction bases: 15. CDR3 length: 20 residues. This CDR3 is CASSEGARLAGGPGYNEQFF. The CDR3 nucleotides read TGCGCCAGCAGCGAAGGGGCTCGACTAGCGGGGGGGCCGGGCTACAATGAGCAGTTCTTC.

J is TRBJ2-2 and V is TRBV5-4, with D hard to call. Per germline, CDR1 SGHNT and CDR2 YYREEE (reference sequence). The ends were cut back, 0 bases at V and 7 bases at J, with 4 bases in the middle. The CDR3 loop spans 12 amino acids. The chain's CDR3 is CASSLGRGELFF. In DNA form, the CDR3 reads TGTGCCAGCAGCTTGGGCCGCGGGGAGCTGTTTTTT.

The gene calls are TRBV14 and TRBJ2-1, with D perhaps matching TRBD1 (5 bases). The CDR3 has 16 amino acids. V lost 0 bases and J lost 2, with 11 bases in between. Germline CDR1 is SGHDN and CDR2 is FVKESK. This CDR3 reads CASSQEQVLPYNEQFF. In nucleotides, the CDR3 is TGTGCCAGCAGCCAAGAACAGGTTCTTCCCTACAATGAGCAGTTCTTC.

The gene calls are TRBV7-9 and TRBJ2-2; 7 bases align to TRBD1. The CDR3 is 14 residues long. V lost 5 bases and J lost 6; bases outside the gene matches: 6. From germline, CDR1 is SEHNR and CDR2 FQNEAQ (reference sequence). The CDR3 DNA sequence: TGTGCCAGCAGCGATAGACAGGGTCCCGGGGAGCTGTTTTTT. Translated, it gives CASSDRQGPGELFF.

The CDR3 spells CASSPPLNPPDSDQETQYF. CDR3 DNA: TGTGCCAGCAGCCCCCCATTGAACCCCCCGGATAGTGACCAAGAGACCCAGTACTTC. This chain links TRBV7-9 with TRBJ2-5; D gene uncertain. The germline V gene encodes CDR1 SEHNR and CDR2 FQNEAQ (reference sequence). The CDR3 is 19 amino acids. V was pared by 5 bases and J by 0 bases, with 25 bases between.

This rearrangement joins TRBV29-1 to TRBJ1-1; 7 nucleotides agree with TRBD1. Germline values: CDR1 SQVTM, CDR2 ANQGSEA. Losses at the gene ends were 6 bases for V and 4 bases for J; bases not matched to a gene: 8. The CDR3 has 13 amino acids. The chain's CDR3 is CSVVDNRGTEAFF. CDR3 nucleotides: TGCAGCGTCGTCGATAACAGGGGCACTGAAGCTTTCTTT.

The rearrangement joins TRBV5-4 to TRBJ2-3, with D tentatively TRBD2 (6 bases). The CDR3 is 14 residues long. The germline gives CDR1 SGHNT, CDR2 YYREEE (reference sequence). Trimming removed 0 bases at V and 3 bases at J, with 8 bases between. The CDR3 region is CASSLGGGTDTQYF. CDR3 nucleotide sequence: TGTGCCAGCAGCTTGGGGGGAGGAACAGATACGCAGTATTTT.

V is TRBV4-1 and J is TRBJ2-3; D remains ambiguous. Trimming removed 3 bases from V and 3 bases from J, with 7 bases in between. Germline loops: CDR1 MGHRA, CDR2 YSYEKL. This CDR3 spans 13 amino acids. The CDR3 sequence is CASSHTSTDTQYF. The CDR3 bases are TGCGCCAGCAGCCACACGAGTACAGATACGCAGTATTTT.

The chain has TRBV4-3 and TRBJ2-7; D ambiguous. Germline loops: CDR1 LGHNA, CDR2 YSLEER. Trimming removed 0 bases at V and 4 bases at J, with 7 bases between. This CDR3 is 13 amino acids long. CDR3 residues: CASSQDRRYEQYF. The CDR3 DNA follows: TGCGCCAGCAGCCAAGATCGGAGATACGAGCAGTACTTC.

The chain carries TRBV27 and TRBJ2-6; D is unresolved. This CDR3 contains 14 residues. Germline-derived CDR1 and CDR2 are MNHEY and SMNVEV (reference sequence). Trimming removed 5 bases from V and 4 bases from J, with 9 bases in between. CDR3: CASSPVSGANVLTF. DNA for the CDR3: TGTGCCAGCAGTCCGGTCTCCGGGGCCAACGTCCTGACTTTC.

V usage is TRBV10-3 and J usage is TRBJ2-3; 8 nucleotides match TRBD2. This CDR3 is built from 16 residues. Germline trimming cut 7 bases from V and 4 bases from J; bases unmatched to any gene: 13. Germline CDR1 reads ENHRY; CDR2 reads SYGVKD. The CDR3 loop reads CAITFDPAGGADTQYF. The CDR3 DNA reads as TGTGCCATCACTTTTGACCCAGCCGGGGGGGCAGATACGCAGTATTTT.

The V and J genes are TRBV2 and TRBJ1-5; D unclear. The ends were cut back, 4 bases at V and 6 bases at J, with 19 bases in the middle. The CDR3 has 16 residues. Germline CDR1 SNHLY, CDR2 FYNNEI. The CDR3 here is CASSAYTSQAGQPQHF. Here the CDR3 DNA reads TGTGCCAGCAGTGCCTACACCTCACAAGCAGGTCAGCCCCAGCATTTT.

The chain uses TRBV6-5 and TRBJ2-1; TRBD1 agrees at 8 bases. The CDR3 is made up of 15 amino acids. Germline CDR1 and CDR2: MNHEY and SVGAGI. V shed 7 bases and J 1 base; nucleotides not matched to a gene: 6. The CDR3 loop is CASTNDRGSYNEQFF. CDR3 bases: TGTGCCAGCACAAATGACAGGGGTTCCTACAATGAGCAGTTCTTC.

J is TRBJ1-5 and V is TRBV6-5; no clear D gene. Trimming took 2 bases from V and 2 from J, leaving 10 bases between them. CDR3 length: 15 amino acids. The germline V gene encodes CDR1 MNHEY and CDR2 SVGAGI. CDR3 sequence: CASSYAGNGNQPQHF. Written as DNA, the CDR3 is TGTGCCAGCAGTTACGCGGGGAATGGCAATCAGCCCCAGCATTTT.

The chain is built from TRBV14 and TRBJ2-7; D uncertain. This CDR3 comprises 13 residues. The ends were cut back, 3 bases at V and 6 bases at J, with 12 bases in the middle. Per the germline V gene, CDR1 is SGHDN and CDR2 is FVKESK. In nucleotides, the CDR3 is TGTGCCAGCAGCCACGCAGGCCTCGGCGAGCAGTACTTC. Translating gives CASSHAGLGEQYF.

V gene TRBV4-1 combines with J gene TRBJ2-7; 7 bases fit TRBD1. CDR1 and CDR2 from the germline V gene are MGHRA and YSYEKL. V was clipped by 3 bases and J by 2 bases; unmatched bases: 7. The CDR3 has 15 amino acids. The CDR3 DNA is TGCGCCAGCAGCCACTCCAGGGGGTCTGCCTACGAGCAGTACTTC. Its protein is CASSHSRGSAYEQYF.

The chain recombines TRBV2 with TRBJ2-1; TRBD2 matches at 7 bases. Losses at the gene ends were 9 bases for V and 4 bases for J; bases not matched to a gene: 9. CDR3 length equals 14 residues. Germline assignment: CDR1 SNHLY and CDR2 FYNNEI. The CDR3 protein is CASSGPAGYNEQFF. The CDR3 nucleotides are TGTGCCAGTAGCGGGCCCGCAGGTTACAATGAGCAGTTCTTC.

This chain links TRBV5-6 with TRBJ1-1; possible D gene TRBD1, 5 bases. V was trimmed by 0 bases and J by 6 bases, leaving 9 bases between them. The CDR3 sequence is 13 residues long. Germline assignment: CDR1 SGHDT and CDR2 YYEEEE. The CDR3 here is CASSLDGHSEAFF. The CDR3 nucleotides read TGTGCCAGCAGCTTGGATGGACACTCTGAAGCTTTCTTT.

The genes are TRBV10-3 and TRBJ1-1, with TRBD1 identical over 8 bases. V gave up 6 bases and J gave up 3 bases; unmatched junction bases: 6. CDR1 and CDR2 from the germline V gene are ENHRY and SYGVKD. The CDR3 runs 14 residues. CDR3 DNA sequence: TGTGCCATCAGGGACAGGGCAGGGGACACTGAAGCTTTCTTT. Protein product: CAIRDRAGDTEAFF.

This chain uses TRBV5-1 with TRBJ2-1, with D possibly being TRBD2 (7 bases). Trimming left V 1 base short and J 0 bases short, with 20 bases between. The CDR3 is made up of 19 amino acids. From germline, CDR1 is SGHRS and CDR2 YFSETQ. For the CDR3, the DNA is TGCGCCAGCAGCTTGAGGGGGGGACTGACAGCCAGCTCCTACAATGAGCAGTTCTTC. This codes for CASSLRGGLTASSYNEQFF. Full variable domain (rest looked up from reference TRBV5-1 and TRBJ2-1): KAGVTQTPRYLIKTRGQQVTLSCSPISGHRSVSWYQQTPGQGLQFLFEYFSETQRNKGNFPGRFSGRQFSNSRSEMNVSTLELGDSALYLCASSLRGGLTASSYNEQFFGPGTRLTVL.

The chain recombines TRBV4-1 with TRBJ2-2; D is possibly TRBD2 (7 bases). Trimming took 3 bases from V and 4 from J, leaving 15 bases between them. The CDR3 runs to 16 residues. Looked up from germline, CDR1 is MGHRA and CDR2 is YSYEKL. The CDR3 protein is CASSQGGQTLTGELFF. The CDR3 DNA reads TGCGCCAGCAGCCAGGGGGGGCAGACTCTCACCGGGGAGCTGTTTTTT.